This T cell receptor (beta chain) was found in a study of blood T cell repertoires in COVID-19. The overall study: Nucleic acid was either cDNA or gDNA, and it came from T cells, B-cell-depleted T cells, or PBMCs.

J lost 5 bases, V lost 4 bases, and 13 bases had no gene match. CDR3 length: 17 amino acids. Germline loops: CDR1 MNHEY, CDR2 SMNVEV (reference sequence). Here immunoSEQ multiplex PCR was the method, and the copy in TCRdb shows in-frame clones only, minus some. Of 200,000 to 250,000 clones in the sample, around three quarters were seen once. This receptor was identified in a woman aged 70-85 years with acute or convalescent COVID-19. The rearrangement joins TRBV27 to TRBJ2-1; the match to TRBD1 covers 8 bases. The sequenced sample consisted of peripheral blood. The chain's CDR3 is CASSSRLYVTGDNEQFF. As DNA, the CDR3 is TGTGCCAGCAGTTCCCGCCTCTACGTGACAGGGGACAATGAGCAGTTCTTC.